Each of the 30 T cell receptor beta chains below was sequenced from the same sample in a study of T cell clonality in common variable immunodeficiency. Study conclusions and caveats: Common variable immunodeficiency TCR beta sequences reportedly had fewer deletions and N-nucleotide insertions.

Sequencing used immunoSEQ multiplex PCR; TCRdb keeps in-frame clones, though not all of them. The specimen has just over 20,000 clones, none found just once. Antigens for these TCRs are unknown. The source material was peripheral blood mononuclear cells. These receptors all come from a human donor with common variable immunodeficiency.

This clone was counted ten times or more. From the germline J gene comes the end of the CDR3, since the read stops 3 residues before it. This chain links TRBV6-1 with TRBJ1-2; possibly TRBD1 for D (6 bases). The CDR3 spans 13 residues. CDR1 MNHNS and CDR2 SASEGT come from the germline V gene. Trimming took 4 bases from V and 5 from J, leaving 11 bases between them. The sequenced part of the CDR3 DNA is TGTGCCAGCAGTGCCACAGGGTTTTATGGC. As protein: CASSATGFYG. The entire CDR3 reads CASSATGFYGYTF.

This clone was detected ten times or more. Read coverage stops 3 residues before the CDR3 terminus; the germline J gene supplies the remainder. The chain has TRBV7-6 and TRBJ2-7; D is unresolved. V dropped 1 base and J dropped 5 bases, with 15 bases sitting between them. The CDR3 is 15 residues long. The germline CDR1 and CDR2 sequences are SGHVS and FNYEAQ. The covered CDR3 bases are TGTGCCAGCAGCTTAGGGGCTCAGAGCACCCACGAG. Protein product: CASSLGAQSTHE. The full CDR3 reads CASSLGAQSTHEQYF. The full variable domain, with the rest looked up from reference TRBV7-6 and TRBJ2-7, is GAGVSQSPRYKVTKRGQDVALRCDPISGHVSLYWYRQALGQGPEFLTYFNYEAQQDKSGLPNDRFSAERPEGSISTLTIQRTEQRDSAMYRCASSLGAQSTHEQYFGPGTRLTVT.

This clone has a count of ten or more. The CDR3 goes on 3 residues after the read ends, and that part is filled in from the germline J gene. The chain employs TRBV7-8 and TRBJ1-5; D is perhaps TRBD1 (5 bases). V was cut by 5 bases and J by 6 bases, with 20 bases left in between. The germline gives CDR1 SGHVS, CDR2 FQNEAQ. This CDR3 is 16 amino acids long. The sequenced CDR3 bases are TGTGCCAGCAGCCCCTATGTTATAGGGGCGTTTCAGCCC. Translated: CASSPYVIGAFQP. The full CDR3 protein reads CASSPYVIGAFQPQHF.

Points on this clone: The CDR3 end lies 3 residues beyond the end of the read and is filled in from the germline J gene. This chain links TRBV20-1 with TRBJ2-7; 8 bases are a match to TRBD1. Germline CDR1 reads DFQATT; CDR2 reads SNEGSKA (reference sequence). The J segment lost 4 bases and the V segment lost 4 bases, leaving 9 bases of the junction unmatched. The CDR3 runs 14 residues. The CDR3: CSAIDRQGWYEQYF. CDR3 DNA (partial): TGCAGTGCTATCGACCGACAGGGGTGGTACGAG.

This clone was detected many times. From the germline J gene comes the end of the CDR3, since the read stops 3 residues before it. The rearrangement links TRBV5-1 to TRBJ2-2; D is possibly TRBD1 (6 bases). The germline V and J ends were trimmed by 4 bases and 4 bases, with 17 bases remaining between them. The germline gives CDR1 SGHRS, CDR2 YFSETQ. The CDR3 sequence is 16 residues long. Incomplete CDR3 DNA: TGCGCCAGCAGCAGGGATACAGGGTGGGCCACCGGGGAG. This translates into CASSRDTGWATGE. The whole CDR3 sequence reads CASSRDTGWATGELFF.

Note on this clone: The read is 3 residues too short to cover the CDR3 end, so that end is filled in from the germline J gene. The chain couples TRBV6-1 to TRBJ1-5; TRBD1 might be the D (6 bases). Trimming removed 2 bases from V and 7 bases from J, with 15 bases in between. The CDR3 covers 15 residues. Germline V lookup: CDR1 MNHNS, CDR2 SASEGT. Incomplete CDR3 DNA: TGTGCCAGCAGTGAATTACTTGGACAGACCCAGCCC. Protein: CASSELLGQTQP. The whole CDR3 reads CASSELLGQTQPQHF.

This clone was counted at least ten times. The CDR3 end lies 3 residues beyond the end of the read and is filled in from the germline J gene. The chain combines TRBV27 with TRBJ1-5; the match to TRBD1 covers 8 bases. The germline V gene encodes CDR1 MNHEY and CDR2 SMNVEV (reference sequence). This CDR3 contains 14 residues. The V segment lost 8 bases and the J segment 4 bases; nucleotides outside the gene matches: 7. CDR3 bases read: TGTGCCAGCGGCTTGGACAGGGATAATCAGCCC. Translation: CASGLDRDNQP. The whole CDR3 sequence reads CASGLDRDNQPQHF.

This clone was seen at least ten times. The sequence runs out 3 residues before the end of the CDR3; the remainder is reconstructed from the germline J gene. The gene calls are TRBV7-2 and TRBJ1-6; TRBD1 aligns across 8 bases. Germline assignment: CDR1 SGHTA and CDR2 FQGNSA. This CDR3 contains 15 residues. Germline trimming cut 3 bases from V and 7 bases from J; bases unmatched to any gene: 5. The sequenced CDR3 bases are TGTGCCAGCAGCTTGACAGACAGGGGCAATTCACCC. Translating it yields CASSLTDRGNSP. The entire CDR3 reads CASSLTDRGNSPLHF.

This clone was recorded many times. Sequencing ends 3 residues short of the CDR3 end; the germline J gene provides the rest. The rearrangement links TRBV6-1 to TRBJ1-3; no reliable D call. Trimming stripped 4 bases from V and 0 bases from J, with 7 bases between. CDR3 size: 14 residues. The germline V gene has CDR1 MNHNS and CDR2 SASEGT. The CDR3 sequence: CASSASYSGNTIYF. The DNA read from the CDR3 is TGTGCCAGCAGTGCCAGTTACTCTGGAAACACC.

In this sample, this clone turned up many times. The read terminates 3 residues before the CDR3 end, so the remaining end is supplied by the germline J gene. The chain links TRBV5-1 to TRBJ2-7, with TRBD2 identical over 7 bases. The CDR3 is 14 amino acids. J was trimmed by 3 bases and V by 2 bases; bases with no gene match: 5. Per the germline V gene, CDR1 is SGHRS and CDR2 is YFSETQ. The part of the CDR3 DNA that was read is TGCGCCAGCAGCTTTGGGGGGGTTGGCTACGAG. This encodes CASSFGGVGYE. From start to end, the CDR3 is CASSFGGVGYEQYF.

Worth noting for this clone: Read data end 3 residues before the CDR3 end; the end is taken from the germline J gene. This chain uses TRBV5-1 with TRBJ1-5, with D hard to call. The ends were cut back, 0 bases at V and 0 bases at J, with 7 bases in the middle. The germline CDR1 and CDR2 sequences are SGHRS and YFSETQ. This CDR3 has 15 amino acids. This CDR3 reads CASSLGSHSNQPQHF. The DNA read from the CDR3 is TGCGCCAGCAGCTTGGGGTCACATAGCAATCAGCCC.

This clone was seen repeatedly, ten times or more. Read data end 3 residues before the CDR3 end; the end is taken from the germline J gene. The rearrangement uses TRBV4-1 and TRBJ2-1; TRBD1 matches 8 bases. Germline assignment: CDR1 MGHRA and CDR2 YSYEKL. The trim removed 3 bases at V and 2 bases at J, leaving 6 bases unmatched. This CDR3 has 16 residues. The CDR3 bases that were read are TGCGCCAGCAGCCACCGACAGGGGTACCCCTACAATGAG. It translates to CASSHRQGYPYNE. The full CDR3 protein reads CASSHRQGYPYNEQFF.

In its sample, this clone was seen many times. One junction end disagrees with the germline gene, perhaps due to a read error. The CDR3: CASSLQGGGYTF. CDR3 DNA, as far as it was read: TGCGCCAGCAGCCTACAGGGTGGCGGC. The genes are TRBV4-2 and TRBJ1-2; D possibly corresponds to TRBD1 (6 bases). The read terminates 3 residues ahead of where the CDR3 ends, so the germline J gene completes it. There are 12 residues in the CDR3. Germline CDR1 reads LGHNA; CDR2 reads YNFKEQ.

This clone was counted at least ten times. The sequenced fragment ends 3 residues before the CDR3 boundary, so the rest is inferred from the germline J gene. V is TRBV20-1 and J is TRBJ2-7, with TRBD2 matching over 9 bases. Germline V CDR1 and CDR2: DFQATT, SNEGSKA (reference sequence). With V trimmed by 1 base and J by 6 bases, 4 bases remained unmatched. The length of the CDR3 is 13 residues. This CDR3 is CSARGAGGPEQYF. The sequenced CDR3 bases are TGCAGTGCTAGAGGGGCGGGGGGGCCCGAG.

At least ten counts were recorded for this clone. The sequenced fragment ends 3 residues before the CDR3 boundary, so the rest is inferred from the germline J gene. The V gene is TRBV28, the J gene TRBJ2-3; D perhaps matches TRBD2 (5 bases). The CDR3 consists of 16 residues. Germline V gives CDR1 MDHEN, CDR2 SYDVKM. The V gene lost 4 bases and the J gene lost 3 bases, with 17 bases spanning the gap. The CDR3 protein is CASSSRYSVWTDTQYF. The DNA read from the CDR3 is TGTGCCAGCAGTTCGCGTTATAGCGTTTGGACAGATACG. The full variable domain, its missing parts supplied by reference TRBV28 and TRBJ2-3, is DVKVTQSSRYLVKRTGEKVFLECVQDMDHENMFWYRQDPGLGLRLIYFSYDVKMKEKGDIPEGYSVSREKKERFSLILESASTNQTSMYLCASSSRYSVWTDTQYFGPGTRLTVL.

This clone came up many times. CDR3 DNA (partial): TGTGCCAGCAGCTTAGGCAACGCGGAAAAA. This translates into CASSLGNAEK. The entire CDR3 reads CASSLGNAEKLFF. This chain links TRBV7-9 with TRBJ1-4; D remains unclear. The sequenced fragment ends 3 residues before the CDR3 boundary, so the rest is inferred from the germline J gene. Germline CDR1 SEHNR, CDR2 FQNEAQ (reference sequence). This CDR3 has 13 amino acids. The V and J ends lost 1 base and 8 bases respectively, with 8 bases between them.

This clone was recorded at least ten times. Read coverage stops 3 residues before the CDR3 terminus; the germline J gene supplies the remainder. The chain couples TRBV20-1 to TRBJ2-1; D gene ambiguous. Germline CDR1 DFQATT, CDR2 SNEGSKA (reference sequence). CDR3 length: 14 residues. Deletions cut 6 bases from V and 8 bases from J, with 20 bases between. The CDR3 is CSAKTPKKLDEQFF. The sequenced part of the CDR3 DNA is TGCAGTGCCAAAACCCCTAAGAAATTGGATGAG.

At least ten counts were recorded for this clone. CDR3 DNA (partial): TGTGCCAGCAGCTTTCGGGGGAATTCCTACGAG. It encodes CASSFRGNSYE. The entire CDR3 protein reads CASSFRGNSYEQYF. V usage is TRBV11-1 and J usage is TRBJ2-7, with D maybe TRBD2 (6 bases). Read sequence stops 3 residues before the CDR3 end, and the germline J gene provides the missing end. CDR3 length: 14 residues. Per germline, CDR1 SGHAT and CDR2 FQDESV (reference sequence). The V and J ends lost 3 bases and 1 base respectively, with 10 bases between them.

Comment on this clone: This may come from a read error, since a much larger clone is one base off. The observed sequence ends 3 residues before the CDR3 terminus, with the missing tail filled in from the germline J gene. The same CDR3 arises from other DNA sequences in this sample as well. The V call is TRBV2, the J call TRBJ2-1; 7 nucleotides line up with TRBD2. The CDR3 is 15 residues long. V dropped 7 bases and J dropped 8; count of bases not matched to a gene: 14. Germline CDR1 reads SNHLY; CDR2 reads FYNNEI. CDR3 DNA, as far as it was read: TGTGCCAGCATTCCCGGGACTACCGGCCGGTATGAG. This encodes CASIPGTTGRYE. The full CDR3 is CASIPGTTGRYEQFF.

This clone was picked up many times. The sequenced fragment ends 3 residues before the CDR3 boundary, so the rest is inferred from the germline J gene. This sequence joins TRBV13 and TRBJ2-2, with 8 nucleotides matching TRBD2. V shed 0 bases, J shed 8 bases, and the junction held 11 bases outside the gene matches. The germline V gene encodes CDR1 PRHDT and CDR2 FYEKMQ (reference sequence). The CDR3 spans 17 residues. Incomplete CDR3 DNA: TGTGCCAGCAGCTTAGGATCGGTAGCGGGGCATACGGGGGAG. This sequence encodes CASSLGSVAGHTGE. The full CDR3 sequence reads CASSLGSVAGHTGELFF. The entire variable domain, with the rest obtained from reference TRBV13 and TRBJ2-2, is as follows: AAGVIQSPRHLIKEKRETATLKCYPIPRHDTVYWYQQGPGQDPQFLISFYEKMQSDKGSIPDRFSAQQFSDYHSELNMSSLELGDSALYFCASSLGSVAGHTGELFFGEGSRLTVL.

This clone was recorded at least ten times. The sequenced fragment ends 3 residues before the CDR3 boundary, so the rest is inferred from the germline J gene. V and J are TRBV28 and TRBJ1-4; 11 bases fit TRBD1. V lost 7 bases, J lost 7 bases, and 8 bases stayed unmatched. The CDR3 loop spans 15 amino acids. The germline CDR1 and CDR2 sequences are MDHEN and SYDVKM. CDR3 residues: CASKFYGTGGEKLFF. The DNA read from the CDR3 is TGTGCCAGCAAATTTTACGGGACAGGGGGTGAAAAA.

This clone was counted ten times or more. Read sequence stops 3 residues before the CDR3 end, and the germline J gene provides the missing end. V and J are TRBV11-2 and TRBJ2-7; 9 nucleotides match TRBD1. V gave up 6 bases and J gave up 3 bases; unmatched junction bases: 6. This CDR3 comprises 14 residues. Germline V CDR1 and CDR2: SGHAT, FQNNGV. The DNA read from the CDR3 is TGTGCCAGCAGTTCCGGGACAGGGAACTACGAG. Protein: CASSSGTGNYE. The entire CDR3 protein reads CASSSGTGNYEQYF.

This clone was counted at least ten times. Read sequence stops 3 residues before the CDR3 end, and the germline J gene provides the missing end. The chain links TRBV7-2 to TRBJ2-7, with TRBD1 matching 9 bases. Germline lookup yields CDR1 SGHTA and CDR2 FQGNSA. Unmatched junction bases numbered 6, after V lost 0 bases and J lost 6 bases. The CDR3 totals 15 residues. CDR3 amino acids: CASSLAGQGRREQYF. The CDR3 bases that were read are TGTGCCAGCAGCTTAGCGGGACAGGGACGACGCGAG.

In its sample, this clone is medium-sized. The read gets to within 3 residues of the CDR3 end, and the germline J gene fills in the rest. V is TRBV6-4 and J is TRBJ2-3, with 10 bases that match TRBD2. J lost 4 bases, V lost 0 bases, and 1 base had no gene match. Germline lookup yields CDR1 MRHNA and CDR2 SNTAGT. CDR3 length: 15 residues. The CDR3 region is CASSDSAGGPDTQYF. The sequenced part of the CDR3 DNA is TGTGCCAGCAGTGACTCAGCGGGGGGGCCAGATACG.

The table lists this clone with many counts. The read ends 3 residues early relative to the CDR3; the germline J gene fills the gap. V is TRBV10-3 and J is TRBJ2-7; tentative D call: TRBD1 (6 bases). The CDR3 covers 11 residues. Germline values: CDR1 ENHRY, CDR2 SYGVKD. Deletions cut 11 bases from V and 3 bases from J, with 11 bases between. This CDR3 reads CASTGNYEQYF. The sequenced CDR3 bases are TGTGCCTCGACAGGTAACTACGAG.

This clone was seen ten or more times. The sequenced fragment ends 3 residues before the CDR3 boundary, so the rest is inferred from the germline J gene. V gene TRBV10-3 combines with J gene TRBJ1-6, with D unclear. CDR3 length equals 13 residues. Between the trimmed V and J ends, which lost 6 bases and 10 bases, there was a span of 13 bases. The germline V gene encodes CDR1 ENHRY and CDR2 SYGVKD. The covered CDR3 bases are TGTGCCATCAGAAGAGGGTTAGAATCACCC. Its translation: CAIRRGLESP. The whole CDR3 sequence reads CAIRRGLESPLHF.

At least ten counts were recorded for this clone. The read stops 3 residues short of the end of the CDR3; the missing end is completed from the germline J gene. The chain is built from TRBV30 and TRBJ1-5, with D maybe TRBD1 (6 bases). CDR1 is GTSNPN, CDR2 SVGIG, per germline (reference sequence). The CDR3 consists of 15 residues. Incomplete CDR3 DNA: TGTGCCTGGAGTGACATTCGGACAGCTAAGGGACCC. Translating gives CAWSDIRTAKGP. The whole CDR3 sequence reads CAWSDIRTAKGPQHF.

This clone was seen at least ten times. The observed sequence ends 3 residues before the CDR3 terminus, with the missing tail filled in from the germline J gene. The chain joins TRBV7-2 to TRBJ2-3, with 12 nucleotides matching TRBD2. Germline V gene lookup returns CDR1 SGHTA and CDR2 FQGNSA. V trimming: 6 bases; J trimming: 8 bases; junction bases outside the gene matches: 6. This CDR3 has 14 amino acids. The CDR3 spells CASSSSGGGTTQYF. CDR3 DNA, as far as it was read: TGTGCCAGCAGTTCTAGCGGGGGGGGGACTACG. Together with reference TRBV7-2 and TRBJ2-3, the CDR3 gives the full variable domain: GAGVSQSPSNKVTEKGKDVELRCDPISGHTALYWYRQSLGQGLEFLIYFQGNSAPDKSGLPSDRFSAERTGGSVSTLTIQRTQQEDSAVYLCASSSSGGGTTQYFGPGTRLTVL.

The table lists this clone with many counts. The CDR3 goes on 3 residues after the read ends, and that part is filled in from the germline J gene. The chain has TRBV6-2 or TRBV6-3 and TRBJ1-2; tentative D call: TRBD1 (6 bases). This CDR3 region has 13 residues. The V gene's germline CDR1 is MNHEY and CDR2 SVGEGT. V was clipped by 6 bases and J by 3 bases, with 11 bases between them. The CDR3 reads CASSLWTDYGYTF. The part of the CDR3 DNA that was read is TGTGCCAGCAGCCTTTGGACAGACTATGGC.

This clone has at least ten counts. The CDR3 extends 3 residues past the end of the read, so its final part is completed from the germline J gene. The chain has TRBV30 and TRBJ1-6, with D perhaps matching TRBD1 (5 bases). Germline V lookup: CDR1 GTSNPN, CDR2 SVGIG (reference sequence). Trimming took off 5 bases at V and 7 bases at J, with 15 bases between the two ends. CDR3 size: 14 residues. The CDR3 reads CAWGPRQTNSPLHF. Incomplete CDR3 DNA: TGTGCCTGGGGCCCTAGACAGACAAATTCACCC.